The rows below give T cell receptor beta chains drawn from one sample of a study of cytomegalovirus exposure and HLA in healthy donors. This table comes from immunoSEQ multiplex PCR, and its TCRdb copy is limited to in-frame clones, with some not included. The table records 120,000 to 150,000 clones, roughly 70% of them present only once. The sequencing sample was made of PBMCs. Every receptor here comes from a man between 60 and 75 years old in good health and CMV-seronegative. CDR3s include the opening cysteine and the closing phenylalanine or tryptophan. The D gene is left open where the match is weak. Size is stated for part of the rows, as once, few or many counts, or as a class when the clone is expanded.

abundance: few; j_gene: TRBJ1-2; d_gene: TRBD1; v_gene: TRBV2; CDR3aa: CASSGQGVGYGYTF; CDR3nt: TGTGCCAGCAGTGGACAGGGGGTAGGGTATGGCTACACCTTC
abundance: few; j_gene: TRBJ2-7; d_gene: NA; v_gene: TRBV6-5; CDR3aa: CASSVSFLGGEQYF; CDR3nt: TGTGCCAGCAGCGTGAGCTTTCTGGGAGGCGAGCAGTACTTC
abundance: NA; j_gene: TRBJ1-5; d_gene: TRBD1; v_gene: TRBV5-1; CDR3aa: CASSLGDRDSYSNQPQHF; CDR3nt: TGCGCCAGCAGCTTGGGGGACCGGGACAGTTATAGCAATCAGCCCCAGCATTTT
abundance: few; j_gene: TRBJ2-5; d_gene: NA; v_gene: TRBV27; CDR3aa: CASSLSPGRSQETQYF; CDR3nt: TGTGCCAGCAGTTTGTCTCCGGGGAGATCCCAAGAGACCCAGTACTTC
abundance: NA; j_gene: TRBJ2-3; d_gene: NA; v_gene: TRBV5-1; CDR3aa: CASSPTGLSTDTQYF; CDR3nt: TGCGCCAGCAGCCCGACAGGTCTTAGCACAGATACGCAGTATTTT
abundance: few; j_gene: TRBJ2-7; d_gene: NA; v_gene: TRBV7-3; CDR3aa: CASSFGPSYEQYF; CDR3nt: TGTGCCAGCAGCTTCGGTCCTTCCTACGAGCAGTACTTC
abundance: few; j_gene: TRBJ1-4; d_gene: TRBD1; v_gene: TRBV28; CDR3aa: CASRTGANEKLFF; CDR3nt: TGTGCCAGCAGGACAGGGGCTAATGAAAAACTGTTTTTT
abundance: few; j_gene: TRBJ2-7; d_gene: TRBD1; v_gene: TRBV27; CDR3aa: CASSRTGGSYEQYF; CDR3nt: TGTGCCAGTTCAAGGACAGGGGGCTCCTACGAGCAGTACTTC
abundance: NA; j_gene: TRBJ2-3; d_gene: TRBD2; v_gene: TRBV7-7; CDR3aa: CASSSGLAGGTHTQYF; CDR3nt: TGTGCTAGCAGCTCCGGACTAGCGGGAGGCACACATACGCAGTATTTT
abundance: NA; j_gene: TRBJ2-7; d_gene: NA; v_gene: TRBV7-9; CDR3aa: CASSLQDRFNEQYF; CDR3nt: TGTGCCAGCAGCTTACAAGACAGGTTTAACGAGCAGTACTTC
abundance: NA; j_gene: TRBJ2-2; d_gene: TRBD1; v_gene: TRBV19; CDR3aa: CASSIGALGRGRIGELFF; CDR3nt: TGTGCCAGTAGTATTGGGGCCTTGGGCAGGGGGCGTATCGGGGAGCTGTTTTTT
abundance: few; j_gene: TRBJ2-6; d_gene: NA; v_gene: TRBV10-2; CDR3aa: CASSGGGTGPSGANVLTF; CDR3nt: TGCGCCAGCAGCGGGGGAGGGACAGGCCCCTCTGGGGCCAACGTCCTGACTTTC
abundance: NA; j_gene: TRBJ1-2; d_gene: TRBD1; v_gene: TRBV30; CDR3aa: CAWRDRALDGYTF; CDR3nt: TGTGCCTGGCGCGACAGGGCCTTGGATGGCTACACCTTC
abundance: NA; j_gene: TRBJ2-7; d_gene: TRBD2; v_gene: TRBV5-1; CDR3aa: CASSFQTSGRAGGLYEQYF; CDR3nt: TGCGCCAGCAGCTTCCAGACTAGCGGGAGGGCCGGGGGTCTGTACGAGCAGTACTTC
abundance: NA; j_gene: TRBJ2-7; d_gene: NA; v_gene: TRBV10-1; CDR3aa: CASTNSPYEQYF; CDR3nt: TGCGCCAGCACGAACAGTCCCTACGAGCAGTACTTC
abundance: few; j_gene: TRBJ2-7; d_gene: NA; v_gene: TRBV13; CDR3aa: CASSWRTVYEQYF; CDR3nt: TGTGCCAGCAGCTGGCGAACAGTCTACGAGCAGTACTTC
abundance: NA; j_gene: TRBJ1-5; d_gene: NA; v_gene: TRBV27; CDR3aa: CASGLNNQPQHF; CDR3nt: TGTGCCAGCGGACTGAACAATCAGCCCCAGCATTTT
abundance: NA; j_gene: TRBJ2-3; d_gene: NA; v_gene: TRBV6-1; CDR3aa: CASLPGNTQYF; CDR3nt: TGTGCCAGCCTCCCAGGGAATACGCAGTATTTT
abundance: few; j_gene: TRBJ2-1; d_gene: TRBD2; v_gene: TRBV23-1; CDR3aa: CASSQSILAGGHEQFF; CDR3nt: TGCGCCAGCAGTCAATCAATCCTAGCGGGAGGCCATGAGCAGTTCTTC
abundance: few; j_gene: TRBJ2-3; d_gene: TRBD2; v_gene: TRBV6-5; CDR3aa: CASSPGLAEDTQYF; CDR3nt: TGTGCCAGCAGTCCGGGACTAGCGGAGGATACGCAGTATTTT
abundance: NA; j_gene: TRBJ1-4; d_gene: NA; v_gene: TRBV5-8; CDR3aa: CASSSAAGANEKLFF; CDR3nt: TGTGCCAGCAGCAGCGCGGCAGGGGCTAATGAAAAACTGTTTTTT
abundance: NA; j_gene: TRBJ1-3; d_gene: TRBD1; v_gene: TRBV5-3; CDR3aa: CARSRDSSGNTIYF; CDR3nt: TGTGCCAGAAGCCGGGACAGCTCTGGAAACACCATATATTTT
abundance: NA; j_gene: TRBJ1-2; d_gene: TRBD1; v_gene: TRBV5-6; CDR3aa: CASSIDLTGGTF; CDR3nt: TGTGCCAGCAGCATAGACTTGACAGGGGGGACCTTC
abundance: few; j_gene: TRBJ2-7; d_gene: NA; v_gene: TRBV6-6; CDR3aa: CASSDPRAYEQYF; CDR3nt: TGTGCCAGCAGTGACCCTCGGGCCTACGAGCAGTACTTC
abundance: NA; j_gene: TRBJ1-2; d_gene: TRBD1; v_gene: TRBV18; CDR3aa: CASSRDSWDHNYGYTF; CDR3nt: TGTGCCAGCTCACGGGACAGCTGGGACCATAACTATGGCTACACCTTC
abundance: NA; j_gene: TRBJ2-5; d_gene: TRBD1; v_gene: TRBV7-8; CDR3aa: CASSLRGTEQETQYF; CDR3nt: TGTGCCAGCAGCTTACGTGGGACAGAGCAAGAGACCCAGTACTTC
abundance: NA; j_gene: TRBJ2-7; d_gene: TRBD1; v_gene: TRBV10-3; CDR3aa: CAISEPRDRGRHEQYF; CDR3nt: TGTGCCATCAGTGAGCCCCGGGACAGGGGGCGCCACGAGCAGTACTTC
abundance: NA; j_gene: TRBJ2-7; d_gene: TRBD1; v_gene: TRBV6-1; CDR3aa: CASSDEGQVSSYEQYF; CDR3nt: TGTGCCAGCAGTGACGAGGGACAGGTCAGCTCCTACGAGCAGTACTTC
abundance: NA; j_gene: TRBJ2-3; d_gene: NA; v_gene: TRBV5-4; CDR3aa: CASRVGAGGGTDTQYF; CDR3nt: TGTGCCAGCAGAGTGGGGGCCGGCGGTGGCACAGATACGCAGTATTTT
abundance: NA; j_gene: TRBJ1-1; d_gene: NA; v_gene: TRBV19; CDR3aa: CASIGQLNTEAFF; CDR3nt: TGTGCCAGTATAGGACAATTGAACACTGAAGCTTTCTTT
abundance: NA; j_gene: TRBJ1-3; d_gene: NA; v_gene: TRBV7-9; CDR3aa: CASSPARISGNTIYF; CDR3nt: TGTGCCAGCAGCCCCGCCAGGATCTCTGGAAACACCATATATTTT
abundance: NA; j_gene: TRBJ2-5; d_gene: TRBD1; v_gene: TRBV5-4; CDR3aa: CASSSAGTEETQYF; CDR3nt: TGTGCCAGCAGTTCTGCCGGGACAGAAGAGACCCAGTACTTC
abundance: NA; j_gene: TRBJ2-7; d_gene: TRBD1; v_gene: TRBV5-1; CDR3aa: CASSARDRPYEQYF; CDR3nt: TGCGCCAGCAGCGCACGGGACAGACCGTACGAGCAGTACTTC
abundance: NA; j_gene: TRBJ2-7; d_gene: NA; v_gene: TRBV19; CDR3aa: CASSRGSYEQYF; CDR3nt: TGTGCCAGTAGTCGGGGGAGTTACGAGCAGTACTTC
abundance: NA; j_gene: TRBJ1-5; d_gene: NA; v_gene: TRBV15; CDR3aa: CATSRDQGTNQPQHF; CDR3nt: TGTGCCACCAGCAGAGATCAGGGAACCAATCAGCCCCAGCATTTT
abundance: few; j_gene: TRBJ2-4; d_gene: TRBD2; v_gene: TRBV27; CDR3aa: CASSPNGLAEIKNIQYF; CDR3nt: TGTGCCAGCAGTCCGAATGGACTAGCCGAGATCAAAAACATTCAGTACTTC
abundance: NA; j_gene: TRBJ2-7; d_gene: NA; v_gene: TRBV21-1; CDR3aa: CASSKGLAGANEQYF; CDR3nt: TGTGCCAGCAGCAAAGGACTAGCGGGAGCGAACGAGCAGTACTTC
abundance: NA; j_gene: TRBJ2-2; d_gene: NA; v_gene: TRBV28; CDR3aa: CASSAPAAANTGELFF; CDR3nt: TGTGCCAGCAGTGCACCGGCGGCTGCGAACACCGGGGAGCTGTTTTTT
abundance: NA; j_gene: TRBJ2-7; d_gene: TRBD1; v_gene: TRBV7-6; CDR3aa: CASSKSRDRAHEQYF; CDR3nt: TGTGCCAGCAGCAAAAGTCGGGACAGGGCGCACGAGCAGTACTTC
abundance: NA; j_gene: TRBJ1-1; d_gene: TRBD1; v_gene: TRBV9; CDR3aa: CASSPTGTGNAFF; CDR3nt: TGTGCCAGCAGCCCGACCGGGACAGGAAACGCTTTCTTT
abundance: once; j_gene: TRBJ1-4; d_gene: TRBD1; v_gene: TRBV9; CDR3aa: CASSPMDRGTNEKLFF; CDR3nt: TGTGCCAGCAGCCCGATGGACAGGGGGACTAATGAAAAACTGTTTTTT
abundance: few; j_gene: TRBJ2-1; d_gene: TRBD1; v_gene: TRBV7-9; CDR3aa: CASSPIVDRELFF; CDR3nt: TGTGCCAGCAGCCCGATTGTCGACAGGGAGCTGTTCTTC
abundance: NA; j_gene: TRBJ2-7; d_gene: NA; v_gene: TRBV5-1; CDR3aa: CASSLVSGEYYEQYF; CDR3nt: TGCGCCAGCAGCTTGGTTTCGGGAGAATACTACGAGCAGTACTTC
abundance: NA; j_gene: TRBJ2-7; d_gene: NA; v_gene: TRBV6-6; CDR3aa: CASSYALAKDSYEQYF; CDR3nt: TGTGCCAGCAGTTACGCCCTAGCGAAAGACTCCTACGAGCAGTACTTC
abundance: NA; j_gene: TRBJ2-4; d_gene: TRBD1; v_gene: TRBV5-5; CDR3aa: CASSATGTNIQYF; CDR3nt: TGTGCCAGCAGCGCGACAGGGACGAACATTCAGTACTTC
abundance: NA; j_gene: TRBJ2-3; d_gene: TRBD2; v_gene: TRBV7-3; CDR3aa: CASSPGLAGGQDTQYF; CDR3nt: TGTGCCAGCAGTCCAGGACTAGCGGGAGGGCAGGATACGCAGTATTTT
abundance: NA; j_gene: TRBJ1-1; d_gene: NA; v_gene: TRBV19; CDR3aa: CATGSRTDMNTEAFF; CDR3nt: TGTGCCACTGGTAGCCGGACAGACATGAACACTGAAGCTTTCTTT
abundance: NA; j_gene: TRBJ2-7; d_gene: NA; v_gene: TRBV15; CDR3aa: CATSGSGYSYEQYF; CDR3nt: TGTGCCACCAGCGGATCAGGGTACTCCTACGAGCAGTACTTC
abundance: NA; j_gene: TRBJ1-5; d_gene: NA; v_gene: TRBV4-3; CDR3aa: CASSQDLRQVQHF; CDR3nt: TGCGCCAGCAGCCAAGATCTGCGACAGGTCCAGCATTTT
abundance: NA; j_gene: TRBJ2-7; d_gene: TRBD2; v_gene: TRBV6-1; CDR3aa: CASHKGASGIYEQYF; CDR3nt: TGTGCCAGCCACAAAGGGGCTAGCGGGATTTACGAGCAGTACTTC
abundance: NA; j_gene: TRBJ2-7; d_gene: TRBD2; v_gene: TRBV28; CDR3aa: CASGPGGDRYEQYF; CDR3nt: TGTGCCAGCGGACCCGGGGGGGATCGCTACGAGCAGTACTTC
abundance: NA; j_gene: TRBJ1-5; d_gene: TRBD1; v_gene: TRBV5-8; CDR3aa: CASSYDRGEGQPQHF; CDR3nt: TGTGCCAGCAGCTATGACAGGGGGGAGGGACAGCCCCAGCATTTT
abundance: NA; j_gene: TRBJ2-2; d_gene: TRBD2; v_gene: TRBV9; CDR3aa: CASSGGLAGRELFF; CDR3nt: TGTGCCAGCAGCGGGGGACTAGCAGGCCGGGAGCTGTTTTTT
abundance: once; j_gene: TRBJ1-5; d_gene: TRBD1; v_gene: TRBV28; CDR3aa: CASSEIQGGNQPQHF; CDR3nt: TGTGCCAGCAGTGAAATACAGGGGGGCAATCAGCCCCAGCATTTT
abundance: NA; j_gene: TRBJ2-1; d_gene: NA; v_gene: TRBV5-1; CDR3aa: CASSLEISSYNEQFF; CDR3nt: TGCGCCAGCAGCTTGGAGATCAGCTCCTACAATGAGCAGTTCTTC
abundance: once; j_gene: TRBJ2-7; d_gene: TRBD1; v_gene: TRBV7-9; CDR3aa: CASSLGDRADEQYF; CDR3nt: TGTGCCAGCAGCTTAGGGGACAGGGCAGACGAGCAGTACTTC
abundance: NA; j_gene: TRBJ2-3; d_gene: NA; v_gene: TRBV10-3; CDR3aa: CAISVVQGTDTQYF; CDR3nt: TGTGCCATCAGTGTCGTCCAGGGGACAGATACGCAGTATTTT